One T cell receptor (beta chain) is described in this entry. This sample stems from a study of blood T cell repertoires in COVID-19. Which cohort a participant joined came from the clinical history participants gave. Authors' data handling: Estimation of nucleated cell counts was performed using reference gene primer amplification. TCRdb's copy holds only in-frame clones and misses some; the assay was immunoSEQ multiplex PCR. The V and J calls and clone size were taken over from that table, and D and trimming were inferred from the DNA. Of some 300,000 clones listed, roughly 91% are singletons. CDR1 SGHRS and CDR2 YFSETQ come from the germline V gene. The CDR3 is 16 amino acids. The germline V and J ends were trimmed by 1 base and 4 bases, with 15 bases remaining between them.

V usage is TRBV5-1 and J usage is TRBJ2-1; D remains ambiguous. This TCR came from a woman aged 25 to 39 who had recovered from COVID-19. Input material: PBMCs or T cells enriched from blood (not recorded which). The CDR3 DNA reads as TGCGCCAGCAGCTTGAATGTTGGCGGTAGATACAATGAGCAGTTCTTC. Protein product: CASSLNVGGRYNEQFF.